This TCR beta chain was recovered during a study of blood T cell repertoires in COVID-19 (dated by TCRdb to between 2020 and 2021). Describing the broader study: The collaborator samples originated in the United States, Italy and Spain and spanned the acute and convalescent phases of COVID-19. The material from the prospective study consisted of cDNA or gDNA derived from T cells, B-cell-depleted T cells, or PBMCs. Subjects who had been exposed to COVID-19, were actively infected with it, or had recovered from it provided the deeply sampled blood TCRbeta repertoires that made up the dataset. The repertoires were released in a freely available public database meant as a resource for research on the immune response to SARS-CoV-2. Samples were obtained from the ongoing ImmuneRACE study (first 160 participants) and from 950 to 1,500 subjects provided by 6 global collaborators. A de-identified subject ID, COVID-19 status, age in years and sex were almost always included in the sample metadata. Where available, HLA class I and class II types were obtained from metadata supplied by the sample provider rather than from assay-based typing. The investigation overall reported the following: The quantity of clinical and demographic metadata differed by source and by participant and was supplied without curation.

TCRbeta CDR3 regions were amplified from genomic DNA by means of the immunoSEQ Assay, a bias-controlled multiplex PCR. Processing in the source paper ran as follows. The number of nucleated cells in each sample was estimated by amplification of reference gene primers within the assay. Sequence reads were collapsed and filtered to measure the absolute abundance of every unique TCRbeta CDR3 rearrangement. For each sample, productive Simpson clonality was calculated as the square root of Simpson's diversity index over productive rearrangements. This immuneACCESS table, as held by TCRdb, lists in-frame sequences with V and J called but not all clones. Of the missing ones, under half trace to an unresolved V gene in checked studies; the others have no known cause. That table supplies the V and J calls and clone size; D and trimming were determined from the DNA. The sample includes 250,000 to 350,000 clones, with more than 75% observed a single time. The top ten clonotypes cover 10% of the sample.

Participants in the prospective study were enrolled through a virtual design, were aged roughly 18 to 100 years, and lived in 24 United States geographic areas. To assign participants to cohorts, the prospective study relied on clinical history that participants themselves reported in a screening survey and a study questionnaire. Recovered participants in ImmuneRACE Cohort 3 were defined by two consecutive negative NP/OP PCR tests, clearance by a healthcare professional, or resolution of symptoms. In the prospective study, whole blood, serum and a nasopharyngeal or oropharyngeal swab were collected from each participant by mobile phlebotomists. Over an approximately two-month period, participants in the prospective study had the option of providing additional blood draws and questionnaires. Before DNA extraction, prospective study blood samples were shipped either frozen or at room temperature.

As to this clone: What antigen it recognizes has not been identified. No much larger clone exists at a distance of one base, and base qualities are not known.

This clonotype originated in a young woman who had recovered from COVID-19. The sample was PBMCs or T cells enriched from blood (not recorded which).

The CDR3 reads as follows: CSVGKLGAGDYTF. DNA sequence: TGCAGCGTAGGGAAGCTTGGGGCGGGGGACTACACCTTC. The rearranged segments are TRBV29-1 and TRBJ1-2, and perhaps TRBD1 as D gene, on 5 matching bases. The germline V gene encodes CDR1 SQVTM and CDR2 ANQGSEA. V gives up 6 bases and J gives up 10 bases, and the segment between their germline ends measures 21 bases. Inclusive of the bounding cysteine and phenylalanine, the CDR3 is 13 residues long. CDR3 DNA is the only sequence kept; it has 39 bases, read in frame from the first base.